The 25 T cell receptor beta chains below come from one sample, sequenced in a study of blood T cell repertoires in COVID-19. Libraries were prepared by immunoSEQ multiplex PCR; TCRdb keeps only in-frame clonotypes and omits some of them. The table shows around 450,000 clones, with roughly 87% occurring only once. The sequencing sample was made of PBMCs or T cells enriched from blood (not recorded which). Receptors originate from a woman under 30 who had recovered from COVID-19.

This chain joins TRBV28 and TRBJ2-7; 7 bases align to TRBD1. Trimming at V came to 6 bases and at J to 2 bases, leaving 7 bases not matched to a gene. The CDR3 totals 14 residues. CDR1 is MDHEN, CDR2 SYDVKM, per germline. CDR3 in amino acids: CASSPDRPTYEQYF. CDR3 DNA sequence: TGTGCCAGCAGCCCGGACAGGCCCACCTACGAGCAGTACTTC.

CDR3 DNA sequence: TGTGCCAGCAGCCAAGAAAGCGGGACTGAAGCTTTCTTT. Residues: CASSQESGTEAFF. V usage is TRBV3-1 (or the pseudogene TRBV3-2) and J usage is TRBJ1-1, with D uncertain. V lost 0 bases to trimming and J lost 5 bases, with 7 bases between them. Looked up from germline, CDR1 is LGHDT and CDR2 is YNNKEL (reference sequence). The CDR3 totals 13 residues.

The sample holds a few counts of this clone. V gene TRBV20-1 combines with J gene TRBJ1-1; 9 bases line up with TRBD1. Germline lookup yields CDR1 DFQATT and CDR2 SNEGSKA (reference sequence). The V gene end was trimmed by 7 bases and the J gene end by 4 bases; junction bases not matched to a gene: 1. The length of the CDR3 is 11 residues. The CDR3 is CSEDRGTEAFF. The CDR3 bases are TGCAGTGAGGACAGGGGCACTGAAGCTTTCTTT.

The V and J genes are TRBV5-3 and TRBJ2-7, with 12 bases matching TRBD1. TRBV5-3 is labeled an ORF, and its function is uncertain. Trimming cost V 5 bases and J 2 bases; bases outside gene matches: 5. The CDR3 length is 15 residues. The CDR3 loop is CARRRRDRGPYEQYF. As DNA, the CDR3 is TGTGCCAGAAGGCGCCGGGACAGGGGGCCCTACGAGCAGTACTTC.

The chain uses TRBV5-4 and TRBJ1-2; 7 nucleotides align to TRBD1. The CDR3 runs to 14 residues. The V segment lost 4 bases and the J segment 4 bases; nucleotides outside the gene matches: 7. Germline V gene sequence: CDR1 SGHNT, CDR2 YYREEE (reference sequence). Here the CDR3 reads CASSLETGTYGYTF. DNA for the CDR3: TGTGCCAGCAGCCTAGAGACAGGGACCTATGGCTACACCTTC.

The chain uses TRBV24-1 and TRBJ2-2; D is undetermined. The CDR3 is 14 amino acids. Germline V gives CDR1 KGHDR, CDR2 SFDVKD. V lost 3 bases to trimming and J lost 1 base, with 5 bases between them. Here the CDR3 DNA reads TGTGCCACCAGTGATGACAAGAACACCGGGGAGCTGTTTTTT. Protein product: CATSDDKNTGELFF.

The chain is built from TRBV5-1 and TRBJ2-5; TRBD2 aligns across 14 bases. The junction had 3 bases not matched to a gene; V was cut back by 4 bases and J by 4 bases. The germline gives CDR1 SGHRS, CDR2 YFSETQ. This CDR3 is 15 amino acids long. The CDR3: CASSPTSGGVETQYF. CDR3 nucleotides: TGCGCCAGCAGCCCGACTAGCGGGGGGGTAGAGACCCAGTACTTC.

This chain connects TRBV5-5 to TRBJ1-1, with D possibly matching TRBD1 (6 bases). V gave up 3 bases and J gave up 1 base, with 22 bases separating them. The V gene's germline CDR1 is SGHKS and CDR2 YYEKEE (reference sequence). The CDR3 loop spans 18 amino acids. For the CDR3, the DNA is TGTGCCAGCAGCTCCCACCGGGGCAGGGGAGAAGGGAACACTGAAGCTTTCTTT. It is translated as CASSSHRGRGEGNTEAFF.

This chain links TRBV10-3 with TRBJ2-2; 8 bases line up with TRBD1. The germline V gene encodes CDR1 ENHRY and CDR2 SYGVKD. Unmatched junction bases numbered 12, after V lost 8 bases and J lost 4 bases. The CDR3 spans 16 residues. The CDR3, as DNA: TGTGCCATCCAGAGAACCGGGACAGGACTCACCGGGGAGCTGTTTTTT. Translation gives CAIQRTGTGLTGELFF.

J is TRBJ2-3 and V is TRBV9; the D gene is possibly TRBD1 (6 bases). This CDR3 spans 15 amino acids. CDR1 and CDR2 from the germline V gene are SGDLS and YYNGEE. V was pared by 2 bases and J by 6 bases, with 16 bases between. The DNA of the CDR3 is TGTGCCAGCAGCGTTGCCCAGGGTAGGGGGGATACGCAGTATTTT. Translated: CASSVAQGRGDTQYF.

This clone appeared a single time. The V call is TRBV3-1 (or the pseudogene TRBV3-2), the J call TRBJ1-1, with 9 bases fitting TRBD1. V shed 4 bases and J 9 bases; nucleotides not matched to a gene: 12. The CDR3 contains 15 residues. The germline V gene encodes CDR1 LGHDT and CDR2 YNNKEL (reference sequence). The CDR3 region has the DNA TGTGCCAGCAGCCTCAACGGCGGACAGGGGATAAAAGCTTTCTTT. It encodes CASSLNGGQGIKAFF.

This sequence joins TRBV28 and TRBJ2-1, with 7 bases matching TRBD1. After removal of 2 bases from V and 8 bases from J, the junction contained 6 bases not matched to a gene. Germline V gives CDR1 MDHEN, CDR2 SYDVKM. This CDR3 contains 14 residues. The CDR3 bases are TGTGCCAGCAGTTTAGGACAGGCGCGGTATGAGCAGTTCTTC. It is translated as CASSLGQARYEQFF.

V gene TRBV7-2 combines with J gene TRBJ1-5; D remains ambiguous. Germline loops: CDR1 SGHTA, CDR2 FQGNSA. V lost 1 base and J lost 0, with 7 bases in between. The CDR3 loop spans 15 amino acids. DNA for the CDR3: TGTGCCAGCAGCTTAGGACACAATAGCAATCAGCCCCAGCATTTT. Translating gives CASSLGHNSNQPQHF.

The rearrangement uses TRBV12-5 and TRBJ1-2; 10 positions match TRBD1. The CDR3 sequence is 14 residues long. Trimming at V came to 2 bases and at J to 8 bases, leaving 5 bases not matched to a gene. Germline lookup yields CDR1 LGHNT and CDR2 FRNRAP. The CDR3 loop is CASGLPTGGQGYTF. In DNA form, the CDR3 reads TGTGCTAGTGGTTTGCCGACAGGGGGCCAAGGCTACACCTTC. Supplemented by reference TRBV12-5 and TRBJ1-2, the full variable domain reads DARVTQTPRHKVTEMGQEVTMRCQPILGHNTVFWYRQTMMQGLELLAYFRNRAPLDDSGMPKDRFSAEMPDATLATLKIQPSEPRDSAVYFCASGLPTGGQGYTFGSGTRLTVV.

The chain employs TRBV9 and TRBJ2-5; the D gene is possibly TRBD1 (5 bases). The CDR3 has 14 amino acids. Trimming pared 4 bases from V and 2 bases from J, leaving 12 bases between. Germline CDR1 is SGDLS and CDR2 is YYNGEE. CDR3 region: CASSTLDTQETQYF. The CDR3 DNA follows: TGTGCCAGCAGCACTCTGGACACGCAAGAGACCCAGTACTTC. Drawing the rest from reference TRBV9 and TRBJ2-5, the complete variable domain is DSGVTQTPKHLITATGQRVTLRCSPRSGDLSVYWYQQSLDQGLQFLIQYYNGEERAKGNILERFSAQQFPDLHSELNLSSLELGDSALYFCASSTLDTQETQYFGPGTRLLVL.

The chain links TRBV19 to TRBJ1-4; 9 bases fit TRBD1. The CDR3 is 15 amino acids. The germline CDR1 and CDR2 sequences are LNHDA and SQIVND (reference sequence). V lost 5 bases and J lost 7; bases outside the gene matches: 8. In DNA form, the CDR3 reads TGTGCCAGTAGTGCGTTACAGGGGGCGGCTGAAAAACTGTTTTTT. Protein sequence: CASSALQGAAEKLFF.

V gene TRBV28 combines with J gene TRBJ1-2; 7 bases are shared with TRBD1. The V gene end was trimmed by 6 bases and the J gene end by 4 bases; junction bases not matched to a gene: 8. CDR3 length: 14 residues. The germline gives CDR1 MDHEN, CDR2 SYDVKM. CDR3 amino acids: CASRKDGQAYGYTF. The CDR3 DNA sequence: TGTGCCAGCAGAAAAGATGGACAGGCCTATGGCTACACCTTC.

J is TRBJ1-5 and V is TRBV7-9, with 8 bases that match TRBD1. CDR3 length: 14 amino acids. Germline CDR1 SEHNR, CDR2 FQNEAQ (reference sequence). V shed 5 bases and J 6 bases; nucleotides not matched to a gene: 6. The CDR3 region is CASSHGQGGQPQHF. The CDR3 DNA follows: TGTGCCAGCAGCCACGGACAGGGCGGTCAGCCCCAGCATTTT.

The V gene is TRBV6-5, the J gene TRBJ2-5, with a tentative D call TRBD2 (5 bases). Trimming stripped 0 bases from V and 1 base from J, with 12 bases between. Germline CDR1 reads MNHEY; CDR2 reads SVGAGI. CDR3 length equals 16 residues. CDR3 coding DNA: TGTGCCAGCAGTTACTCATTGTCTGCGGGCCAAGAGACCCAGTACTTC. The encoded protein is CASSYSLSAGQETQYF.

The rearrangement uses TRBV9 and TRBJ2-3; TRBD2 matches at 8 bases. Trimming took 4 bases from V and 2 from J; bases not matched to a gene: 3. Germline V gene sequence: CDR1 SGDLS, CDR2 YYNGEE. The length of the CDR3 is 14 residues. CDR3 region: CASSLSGATDTQYF. The DNA for the CDR3 is TGTGCCAGCAGCCTTAGCGGGGCCACAGATACGCAGTATTTT.

The gene calls are TRBV9 and TRBJ1-2; 7 positions match TRBD1. From germline, CDR1 is SGDLS and CDR2 YYNGEE. V was clipped by 2 bases and J by 4 bases; unmatched bases: 5. This CDR3 is 14 amino acids long. Written as DNA, the CDR3 is TGTGCCAGCAGCGTTGGGGGACAGACCTATGGCTACACCTTC. Translation gives CASSVGGQTYGYTF.

The rearrangement joins TRBV3-1 (or the pseudogene TRBV3-2) to TRBJ1-2; TRBD1 aligns across 9 bases. The germline V gene has CDR1 LGHDT and CDR2 YNNKEL (reference sequence). Unmatched junction bases numbered 10, after V lost 5 bases and J lost 6 bases. CDR3 size: 15 residues. CDR3 in amino acids: CASSSTNRGRNGYTF. Written as DNA, the CDR3 is TGTGCCAGCAGCTCCACTAACAGGGGGCGAAATGGCTACACCTTC.

The chain employs TRBV18 and TRBJ1-2, with 11 bases aligning to TRBD1. The CDR3 is 17 residues long. J was trimmed by 3 bases and V by 4 bases; bases with no gene match: 10. Germline V gene lookup returns CDR1 KGHSH and CDR2 LQKENI. CDR3 region: CASSLNGQGAVDYGYTF. The CDR3 DNA reads TGTGCCAGCTCACTCAACGGACAGGGGGCGGTGGACTATGGCTACACCTTC.

The rearrangement links TRBV2 to TRBJ2-1; possible D gene TRBD1, 5 bases. This CDR3 is built from 13 residues. With 4 bases removed from V and 4 bases from J, the gap between germline ends came to 8 bases. Germline V gene sequence: CDR1 SNHLY, CDR2 FYNNEI. CDR3: CASSVQGYNEQFF. The CDR3 bases are TGTGCCAGCAGTGTTCAGGGTTACAATGAGCAGTTCTTC. Based on the CDR3 plus reference TRBV2 and TRBJ2-1, the full variable domain is EPEVTQTPSHQVTQMGQEVILRCVPISNHLYFYWYRQILGQKVEFLVSFYNNEISEKSEIFDDQFSVERPDGSNFTLKIRSTKLEDSAMYFCASSVQGYNEQFFGPGTRLTVL.

The chain uses TRBV25-1 and TRBJ2-2, with 9 bases lining up with TRBD1. The CDR3 is 15 amino acids. Unmatched junction bases numbered 4, after V lost 8 bases and J lost 0 bases. From germline, CDR1 is MGHDK and CDR2 SYGVNS. As DNA, the CDR3 is TGTGCCAGCTCCCGGACAGGGGCGAACACCGGGGAGCTGTTTTTT. Its translation: CASSRTGANTGELFF.